The 19 T cell receptor beta chains below all came from one sample that was sequenced in a study of Ad26.COV2.S vaccination and SARS-CoV-2 variants. Here immunoSEQ multiplex PCR was the method, and the copy in TCRdb shows in-frame clones only, minus some. Altogether roughly 420,000 clones are present, roughly 89% being singletons, with the ten largest covering approximately 2.5%. Stated treatment: around 19 received Ad26.COV2.S at low or high dose, single or two shots; several received placebo; per-sample allocation not given. The samples were gathered on day 63 after the first injection of vaccine or placebo. Sequences were derived from peripheral blood, sampled in a trial of Ad26.COV2.S vaccine versus placebo. The receptors were sampled from a person aged 18-60 years who received the Ad26.COV2.S COVID-19 vaccine or a placebo.

This clone appeared a few times. This chain links TRBV7-9 with TRBJ1-1, with unresolved D. Germline CDR1 reads SEHNR; CDR2 reads FQNEAQ (reference sequence). Trimming took 1 base from V and 3 from J, leaving 6 bases between them. The CDR3 has 13 residues. Here the CDR3 DNA reads TGTGCCAGCAGCTTAGTAGCCGACACTGAAGCTTTCTTT. As protein: CASSLVADTEAFF.

This clone showed up just once. The CDR3 DNA reads TGTGCCAGCAGCTTATCTATGAACACTGAAGCTTTCTTT. Protein product: CASSLSMNTEAFF. This chain joins TRBV7-6 and TRBJ1-1; D is undetermined. V was clipped by 2 bases and J by 0 bases, with 4 bases between them. The germline CDR1 and CDR2 sequences are SGHVS and FNYEAQ. This CDR3 is 13 amino acids long. Supplemented by reference TRBV7-6 and TRBJ1-1, the full variable domain reads GAGVSQSPRYKVTKRGQDVALRCDPISGHVSLYWYRQALGQGPEFLTYFNYEAQQDKSGLPNDRFSAERPEGSISTLTIQRTEQRDSAMYRCASSLSMNTEAFFGQGTRLTVV.

V usage is TRBV2 and J usage is TRBJ2-7, with D hard to call. Germline CDR1 reads SNHLY; CDR2 reads FYNNEI. The CDR3 covers 12 residues. V was cut by 5 bases and J by 0 bases, with 5 bases left in between. In DNA form, the CDR3 reads TGTGCCAGCAGTTTCTACTCCTACGAGCAGTACTTC. It is translated as CASSFYSYEQYF.

The rearrangement links TRBV5-1 to TRBJ2-7, with 9 bases matching TRBD2. Germline V gene sequence: CDR1 SGHRS, CDR2 YFSETQ. The CDR3 covers 15 residues. With 4 bases clipped from V and 5 bases from J, the junction kept 10 bases outside the gene matches. The CDR3 DNA follows: TGCGCCAGCAGCCCGGCCGGGACTAGCCGCGACGAGCAGTACTTC. This encodes CASSPAGTSRDEQYF.

This clone was observed a few times. This chain connects TRBV7-9 to TRBJ2-3; D remains unclear. The CDR3 has 15 residues. Trimming pared 1 base from V and 2 bases from J, leaving 10 bases between. Germline V gene sequence: CDR1 SEHNR, CDR2 FQNEAQ (reference sequence). The CDR3 nucleotides are TGTGCCAGCAGCTTAGGGCCCAGCTACACAGATACGCAGTATTTT. Amino acids: CASSLGPSYTDTQYF.

V is TRBV7-2 and J is TRBJ2-1; possible D gene TRBD1, 5 bases. The germline V gene encodes CDR1 SGHTA and CDR2 FQGNSA. This CDR3 has 16 amino acids. Trimming pared 5 bases from V and 4 bases from J, leaving 18 bases between. The CDR3 nucleotides read TGTGCCAGCAGCCCGAGTGGGGCGTCTACATACAATGAGCAGTTCTTC. It encodes CASSPSGASTYNEQFF.

The chain has TRBV9 and TRBJ2-1, with 11 nucleotides matching TRBD2. The germline CDR1 and CDR2 sequences are SGDLS and YYNGEE. The CDR3 contains 19 residues. Trimming cost V 0 bases and J 2 bases; bases outside gene matches: 10. CDR3: CASSVASGGPPRAYNEQFF. Written as DNA, the CDR3 is TGTGCCAGCAGCGTAGCTAGCGGGGGGCCCCCCAGGGCCTACAATGAGCAGTTCTTC.

V is TRBV2 and J is TRBJ1-2, with a possible D match to TRBD1 (5 bases). Between the trimmed V and J ends, which lost 2 bases and 8 bases, there was a span of 18 bases. The germline V gene has CDR1 SNHLY and CDR2 FYNNEI. This CDR3 has 15 residues. The CDR3 bases are TGTGCCAGCAGTGAATTGGGGGGAATAAGTTGGGGCTACACCTTC. Protein: CASSELGGISWGYTF.

J is TRBJ2-3 and V is TRBV19, with unresolved D. The CDR3 loop spans 15 amino acids. V lost 3 bases to trimming and J lost 11 bases, with 21 bases between them. Germline V CDR1 and CDR2: LNHDA, SQIVND (reference sequence). The CDR3, as DNA: TGTGCCAGTAGTATGGGTCTGGGCTCCACAATTGAGCAGTATTTT. Translating gives CASSMGLGSTIEQYF.

In DNA form, the CDR3 reads TGTGCCAGTAGTATAGCGGACGAGCAGTACTTC. Translation: CASSIADEQYF. The J gene is TRBJ2-7, the V gene TRBV19, with no clear D. Trimming took 1 base from V and 5 from J, leaving 3 bases between them. Germline values: CDR1 LNHDA, CDR2 SQIVND (reference sequence). The CDR3 runs to 11 residues. Full variable domain (rest looked up from reference TRBV19 and TRBJ2-7): DGGITQSPKYLFRKEGQNVTLSCEQNLNHDAMYWYRQDPGQGLRLIYYSQIVNDFQKGDIAEGYSVSREKKESFPLTVTSAQKNPTAFYLCASSIADEQYFGPGTRLTVT.

This clone was seen only a few times. The chain couples TRBV6-1 to TRBJ2-7; weak D call: TRBD2 (5 bases). The CDR3 is 14 amino acids. With 6 bases removed from V and 7 bases from J, the gap between germline ends came to 19 bases. From germline, CDR1 is MNHNS and CDR2 SASEGT. CDR3 in DNA: TGTGCCAGCAGACCTGGACTGCAGCCCCGGGAGCAGTACGTC. Translated: CASRPGLQPREQYV.

This clone was found a few times. The rearrangement links TRBV7-8 to TRBJ2-2; TRBD1 is a possible D gene (6 bases). Germline V gene lookup returns CDR1 SGHVS and CDR2 FQNEAQ. V was pared by 6 bases and J by 1 base, with 18 bases between. There are 17 residues in the CDR3. CDR3: CASRYRWTEMNTGELFF. The CDR3 DNA reads as TGTGCCAGCAGATATCGATGGACAGAGATGAACACCGGGGAGCTGTTTTTT. The full variable domain, in which reference TRBV7-8 and TRBJ2-2 provide the parts outside the CDR3, is GAGVSQSPRYKVAKRGQDVALRCDPISGHVSLFWYQQALGQGPEFLTYFQNEAQLDKSGLPSDRFFAERPEGSVSTLKIQRTQQEDSAVYLCASRYRWTEMNTGELFFGEGSRLTVL.

The rearrangement uses TRBV7-6 and TRBJ2-1; TRBD2 agrees at 8 bases. CDR3 length equals 16 residues. The germline V gene encodes CDR1 SGHVS and CDR2 FNYEAQ. Unmatched junction bases numbered 5, after V lost 1 base and J lost 3 bases. The CDR3 DNA follows: TGTGCCAGCAGCTTAGGGGGAGCGGGGGACTACAATGAGCAGTTCTTC. Translating it yields CASSLGGAGDYNEQFF.

The chain employs TRBV6-5 and TRBJ1-2; 10 nucleotides match TRBD1. CDR3 length: 15 amino acids. Unmatched junction bases numbered 12, after V lost 6 bases and J lost 8 bases. From germline, CDR1 is MNHEY and CDR2 SVGAGI. The CDR3 loop is CASRSLDRGPRGYTF. The CDR3 DNA reads as TGTGCCAGCAGGTCCTTAGACAGGGGGCCTCGAGGCTACACCTTC.

The rearrangement links TRBV2 to TRBJ1-2, with TRBD1 identical over 7 bases. From germline, CDR1 is SNHLY and CDR2 FYNNEI. V shed 4 bases, J shed 7 bases, and the junction held 6 bases outside the gene matches. There are 13 residues in the CDR3. The CDR3 loop is CASSGQGGSGYTF. The CDR3 DNA reads TGTGCCAGCAGTGGACAAGGGGGCAGTGGCTACACCTTC.

V usage is TRBV6-5 and J usage is TRBJ2-7; possibly TRBD2 for D (7 bases). The CDR3 totals 15 residues. V shed 7 bases and J shed 4 bases, with 20 bases lying between them. CDR1 and CDR2 from the germline V gene are MNHEY and SVGAGI. CDR3 nucleotides: TGTGCCAGCACCCCTCCCGGGGGGCGCAAGTACGAGCAGTACTTC. Residues: CASTPPGGRKYEQYF.

V is TRBV7-8 and J is TRBJ2-5, with unresolved D. The CDR3 has 13 amino acids. V was clipped by 1 base and J by 8 bases, with 11 bases between them. The germline V gene has CDR1 SGHVS and CDR2 FQNEAQ. The DNA of the CDR3 is TGTGCCAGCAGCTTAGAACGGCAGGACACCCAGTACTTC. It codes for CASSLERQDTQYF.

This clone was detected only once. The chain uses TRBV7-3 and TRBJ2-2, with 7 bases identical to TRBD2. The junction had 11 bases not matched to a gene; V was cut back by 4 bases and J by 6 bases. The CDR3 extends over 16 amino acids. Germline lookup yields CDR1 SGHTA and CDR2 FQGTGA. The CDR3 protein is CASSSRGLDSPGELFF. The CDR3 DNA follows: TGTGCCAGCAGCTCCAGAGGACTAGATTCCCCCGGGGAGCTGTTTTTT.

The chain carries TRBV7-2 and TRBJ1-4, with D possibly TRBD1 on 5 matching bases. With 2 bases removed from V and 7 bases from J, the gap between germline ends came to 11 bases. Germline V CDR1 and CDR2: SGHTA, FQGNSA. CDR3 length equals 14 residues. As DNA, the CDR3 is TGTGCCAGCAGCTTAACGCCCGGGACTGAAAAACTGTTTTTT. Its translation is CASSLTPGTEKLFF.